What follows are 4 T cell receptor beta chains derived from one specimen sequenced in a study of shared clonotypes between healthy human individuals. Using immunoSEQ multiplex PCR, the repertoire was profiled, and TCRdb retains in-frame clones only, with some absent. Altogether approximately 700,000 clones are present, around four fifths being singletons, with the ten largest covering 1.5% to 2%. Sequenced sample: memory CD4+ T cells sorted from blood. Subset denoted: CD45RA-negative fraction. These receptors were obtained from a woman in her 30s in good health.

The rearrangement links TRBV25-1 to TRBJ2-7; D call uncertain. There are 14 residues in the CDR3. The V end lost 5 bases, the J end lost 4 bases, and 15 bases lay between the germline ends. Germline CDR1 reads MGHDK; CDR2 reads SYGVNS. This CDR3 is CASSSGSSGYEQYF. The DNA of the CDR3 is TGTGCCAGCAGTTCAGGCTCATCAGGTTACGAGCAGTACTTC.

This clone appeared a few times. The chain is built from TRBV6-1 and TRBJ2-2, with no clear D. Germline CDR1 and CDR2: MNHNS and SASEGT. CDR3 length: 15 residues. V lost 2 bases and J 3 bases, leaving 10 bases between the germline ends. In DNA form, the CDR3 reads TGTGCCAGCAGTGAATTTTCTCCCGACACCGGGGAGCTGTTTTTT. Translation gives CASSEFSPDTGELFF.

This clone has just one count. This chain joins TRBV11-1 and TRBJ2-1, with 8 bases identical to TRBD1. The CDR3 loop spans 14 amino acids. The germline CDR1 and CDR2 sequences are SGHAT and FQDESV (reference sequence). V gave up 6 bases and J gave up 5 bases; unmatched junction bases: 6. DNA of the CDR3: TGTGCCAGCAGTTTGACAGGGGTCCACAATGAGCAGTTCTTC. Translating gives CASSLTGVHNEQFF.

The sample holds a few counts of this clone. The V and J genes are TRBV2 and TRBJ2-2, with a possible D match to TRBD1 (6 bases). Germline CDR1 reads SNHLY; CDR2 reads FYNNEI. This CDR3 region has 14 residues. V lost 4 bases and J lost 6, with 12 bases in between. The CDR3 loop is CASSVLTGSGELFF. The CDR3 bases are TGTGCCAGCAGTGTTCTAACAGGGTCCGGGGAGCTGTTTTTT.